The 32 T cell receptor beta chains listed next were all sequenced from one sample in a study of CD8 T cells in ankylosing spondylitis. TCRdb processed the 5' RACE reads anew with MiXCR; each CDR3 protein has one entry. The sample contains roughly 230,000 distinct CDR3 sequences, over 9.5% of which appear only once. The sequencing input was blood, either unsorted or a sorted T cell fraction (not recorded which). The receptor set was obtained from a male donor with ankylosing spondylitis or in good health (not recorded which).

This sequence joins TRBV5-1 and TRBJ2-7; 7 bases align to TRBD1. V lost 0 bases and J lost 2; bases outside the gene matches: 14. CDR3 length equals 18 residues. CDR1 is SGHRS and CDR2 is YFSETQ in the germline V gene. CDR3 loop: CASSLEGTVFSLTYEQYF. The CDR3 nucleotides are TGCGCCAGCAGCTTGGAAGGGACAGTGTTTAGCCTAACCTACGAGCAGTACTTC.

This clonotype has ten or more counts. V gene TRBV20-1 combines with J gene TRBJ1-1; D gene uncertain. V lost 3 bases and J 4 bases, leaving 6 bases between the germline ends. Germline loops: CDR1 DFQATT, CDR2 SNEGSKA (reference sequence). The CDR3 covers 11 residues. The CDR3 DNA reads as TGCAGTGCTAGGAGGAGCACTGAAGCTTTCTTT. Translated: CSARRSTEAFF.

This clonotype appeared a few times. The gene calls are TRBV2 and TRBJ2-2; 9 positions match TRBD1. From germline, CDR1 is SNHLY and CDR2 FYNNEI. The J segment lost 5 bases and the V segment lost 0 bases, leaving 10 bases of the junction unmatched. The CDR3 spans 18 residues. The CDR3 DNA sequence: TGTGCCAGCAGTGAAGCGATGGGACAGGGTCCTAATACCGGGGAGCTGTTTTTT. Translation gives CASSEAMGQGPNTGELFF.

The chain combines TRBV7-9 with TRBJ1-1; D ambiguous. This CDR3 has 13 amino acids. V was shortened by 5 bases and J by 5 bases, with 12 bases between the two germline ends. The germline CDR1 and CDR2 sequences are SEHNR and FQNEAQ (reference sequence). CDR3 in amino acids: CASSAIGRTEAFF. The CDR3 DNA follows: TGTGCCAGCAGCGCCATCGGGAGGACTGAAGCTTTCTTT.

This clonotype was counted many times. The genes are TRBV20-1 and TRBJ2-5; the D is unclear. The ends were cut back, 5 bases at V and 5 bases at J, with 15 bases in the middle. Germline V lookup: CDR1 DFQATT, CDR2 SNEGSKA (reference sequence). The CDR3 runs to 13 residues. CDR3: CSARLVGIETQYF. Written as DNA, the CDR3 is TGCAGTGCTCGCTTAGTGGGGATTGAGACCCAGTACTTC.

This clonotype was seen many times. This rearrangement joins TRBV12-3 or TRBV12-4 to TRBJ2-3; D possibly matches TRBD1 or TRBD2 (7 bases each). The CDR3 consists of 15 residues. The V and J ends lost 5 bases and 5 bases respectively, with 17 bases between them. The CDR3 here is CASSPTGRVGDTQYF. The CDR3 region has the DNA TGTGCCAGCAGTCCGACAGGGAGGGTTGGAGATACGCAGTATTTT.

This clonotype has at least ten counts. The chain uses TRBV20-1 and TRBJ1-1; D is uncertain. This CDR3 region has 12 residues. Germline V lookup: CDR1 DFQATT, CDR2 SNEGSKA (reference sequence). CDR3 in amino acids: CSAYSLNTEAFF. The DNA for the CDR3 is TGCAGCGCATACAGCTTGAACACTGAAGCTTTCTTT.

This clonotype came up many times. The gene calls are TRBV6-1 and TRBJ1-2; D remains ambiguous. Germline V CDR1 and CDR2: MNHNS, SASEGT. The CDR3 spans 16 residues. The V and J ends lost 3 bases and 1 base respectively, with 15 bases between them. In nucleotides, the CDR3 is TGTGCCAGCAGTGAGCGTAATTGGGAGGGTAACTATGGCTACACCTTC. Translating gives CASSERNWEGNYGYTF.

This rearrangement joins TRBV25-1 to TRBJ1-5; D may be TRBD1 (5 bases). V gave up 7 bases and J gave up 4 bases, with 14 bases separating them. The length of the CDR3 is 14 residues. Per the germline V gene, CDR1 is MGHDK and CDR2 is SYGVNS. The DNA of the CDR3 is TGTGCCAGCATTTTCAGGGTACTGAATCAGCCCCAGCATTTT. Residues: CASIFRVLNQPQHF.

This clonotype was detected ten times or more. The chain couples TRBV5-1 to TRBJ2-6; D is perhaps TRBD2 (6 bases). CDR3 length: 16 amino acids. CDR1 and CDR2 from the germline V gene are SGHRS and YFSETQ. V gave up 0 bases and J gave up 2 bases, with 9 bases separating them. In nucleotides, the CDR3 is TGCGCCAGCAGCTTGGTAACTAGCACTGGGGCCAACGTCCTGACTTTC. Encoded protein: CASSLVTSTGANVLTF.

This clonotype showed up many times. J is TRBJ2-3 and V is TRBV7-2; TRBD2 aligns across 10 bases. The V gene end was trimmed by 5 bases and the J gene end by 6 bases; junction bases not matched to a gene: 5. CDR3 length: 14 amino acids. In germline, CDR1 is SGHTA, CDR2 FQGNSA. This CDR3 is CASSLSGGADTQYF. The CDR3 nucleotides are TGTGCCAGCAGCCTAAGCGGGGGGGCTGATACGCAGTATTTT. Full variable domain (remainder filled in from reference TRBV7-2 and TRBJ2-3): GAGVSQSPSNKVTEKGKDVELRCDPISGHTALYWYRQSLGQGLEFLIYFQGNSAPDKSGLPSDRFSAERTGGSVSTLTIQRTQQEDSAVYLCASSLSGGADTQYFGPGTRLTVL.

This clonotype was seen ten or more times. The CDR3 is CAWSVGLNTGELFF. CDR3 DNA: TGTGCCTGGAGTGTCGGTTTGAACACCGGGGAGCTGTTTTTT. The V call is TRBV30, the J call TRBJ2-2; D not resolved. The germline CDR1 and CDR2 sequences are GTSNPN and SVGIG (reference sequence). The CDR3 spans 14 residues. V was pared by 0 bases and J by 1 base, with 6 bases between. The variable domain in full, with the rest retrieved from reference TRBV30 and TRBJ2-2, is SQTIHQWPATLVQPVGSPLSLECTVEGTSNPNLYWYRQAAGRGLQLLFYSVGIGQISSEVPQNLSASRPQDRQFILSSKKLLLSDSGFYLCAWSVGLNTGELFFGEGSRLTVL.

The table lists this clonotype with many counts. This chain links TRBV6-1 with TRBJ1-1, with 9 bases matching TRBD1. There are 14 residues in the CDR3. Trimming cost V 7 bases and J 2 bases; bases outside gene matches: 5. CDR1 is MNHNS and CDR2 is SASEGT in the germline V gene. The CDR3 loop reads CASIPGQGNTEAFF. The CDR3 DNA is TGTGCCAGCATCCCGGGACAGGGCAACACTGAAGCTTTCTTT.

At least ten counts were recorded for this clonotype. The V gene is TRBV5-1, the J gene TRBJ2-7, with D uncertain. The CDR3 runs to 13 residues. Germline V lookup: CDR1 SGHRS, CDR2 YFSETQ. V was cut by 0 bases and J by 2 bases, with 6 bases left in between. The CDR3 DNA follows: TGCGCCAGCAGCTTGGACCCCCCCTACGAGCAGTACTTC. The encoded protein is CASSLDPPYEQYF.

This clonotype was counted ten times or more. The chain uses TRBV20-1 and TRBJ1-2, with D unclear. Germline CDR1 is DFQATT and CDR2 is SNEGSKA (reference sequence). The CDR3 sequence is 14 residues long. V was cut by 5 bases and J by 6 bases, with 19 bases left in between. CDR3 nucleotide sequence: TGCAGTGCTTCCGACTTCTACGGAAAGGATGGCTACACCTTC. This sequence encodes CSASDFYGKDGYTF.

Ten or more counts support this clonotype. CDR3 coding DNA: TGTGCCAGCAGTTTGGGAGGGTCCCCGAACACCGGGGAGCTGTTTTTT. Translating gives CASSLGGSPNTGELFF. This chain links TRBV12-3 or TRBV12-4 with TRBJ2-2; 7 nucleotides agree with TRBD2. V trimming: 3 bases; J trimming: 0 bases; junction bases outside the gene matches: 4. CDR3 length equals 16 residues.

This clonotype came up a few times. V gene TRBV20-1 combines with J gene TRBJ2-5; 8 bases are a match to TRBD2. J gave up 4 bases and V 0 bases, and 10 bases lay outside the gene matches. CDR1 and CDR2 from the germline V gene are DFQATT and SNEGSKA (reference sequence). The CDR3 contains 16 residues. The DNA for the CDR3 is TGCAGTGCTAGAGATCCTTTGCGGGGGGCGCGAGAGACCCAGTACTTC. Protein product: CSARDPLRGARETQYF.

In this sample, this clonotype turned up many times. The V and J genes are TRBV20-1 and TRBJ2-1; D gene unclear. The CDR3 has 11 amino acids. V was pared by 3 bases and J by 9 bases, with 9 bases between. From germline, CDR1 is DFQATT and CDR2 SNEGSKA (reference sequence). The CDR3 reads CSARVRTEQFF. DNA of the CDR3: TGCAGTGCTAGGGTAAGGACTGAGCAGTTCTTC.

This clonotype was picked up many times. The genes are TRBV29-1 and TRBJ2-1, with 8 bases that match TRBD1. Germline trimming cut 3 bases from V and 2 bases from J; bases unmatched to any gene: 6. Per germline, CDR1 SQVTM and CDR2 ANQGSEA. The CDR3 runs 15 residues. CDR3 in amino acids: CSVESPGGPYNEQFF. DNA of the CDR3: TGCAGCGTTGAGAGTCCAGGGGGCCCCTACAATGAGCAGTTCTTC.

Ten or more counts support this clonotype. The J gene is TRBJ2-2, the V gene TRBV20-1; D uncertain. Germline V gene data show CDR1 as DFQATT and CDR2 as SNEGSKA (reference sequence). V lost 3 bases to trimming and J lost 6 bases, with 8 bases between them. CDR3 size: 12 residues. The CDR3: CSARGLSGELFF. The CDR3 DNA follows: TGCAGTGCTAGGGGTTTGTCCGGGGAGCTGTTTTTT.

This clonotype was seen repeatedly, ten times or more. The CDR3: CASTHYPGSGSYEQYF. The DNA for the CDR3 is TGCGCCAGCACACACTACCCGGGCTCTGGATCCTACGAGCAGTACTTC. The chain couples TRBV5-1 to TRBJ2-7; D is undetermined. The CDR3 runs to 16 residues. In germline, CDR1 is SGHRS, CDR2 YFSETQ. The germline V and J ends were trimmed by 6 bases and 1 base, with 20 bases remaining between them.

This clonotype was counted at least ten times. This rearrangement joins TRBV5-1 to TRBJ2-1; TRBD1 aligns across 9 bases. Germline-derived CDR1 and CDR2 are SGHRS and YFSETQ. The CDR3 is made up of 15 amino acids. Trimming at V came to 4 bases and at J to 5 bases, leaving 7 bases not matched to a gene. In DNA, the CDR3 is TGCGCCAGCAGCCTAACCGGGACAGGGAACAATGAGCAGTTCTTC. Encoded protein: CASSLTGTGNNEQFF.

This clonotype was picked up a small number of times. J is TRBJ2-2 and V is TRBV20-1, with 9 positions matching TRBD2. Germline V gene sequence: CDR1 DFQATT, CDR2 SNEGSKA (reference sequence). This CDR3 spans 14 amino acids. The junction had 7 bases not matched to a gene; V was cut back by 3 bases and J by 8 bases. The CDR3 here is CSARPSGVIGELFF. The CDR3 nucleotides are TGCAGTGCTAGGCCTAGCGGGGTGATTGGGGAGCTGTTTTTT.

The J gene is TRBJ2-7, the V gene TRBV29-1; D uncertain. Germline CDR1 reads SQVTM; CDR2 reads ANQGSEA. With 3 bases removed from V and 2 bases from J, the gap between germline ends came to 11 bases. The CDR3 runs 13 residues. For the CDR3, the DNA is TGCAGCGTTGAGGCAGGTGAACCCTACGAGCAGTACTTC. Protein product: CSVEAGEPYEQYF.

This chain's CDR3 is CASTDGYEAFF. CDR3 bases: TGTGCCAGTACCGATGGATATGAAGCTTTCTTT. This chain joins TRBV6-1 and TRBJ1-1, with D uncertain. Trimming cost V 9 bases and J 7 bases, with 12 bases left between them. Germline lookup yields CDR1 MNHNS and CDR2 SASEGT. This CDR3 is built from 11 residues.

This chain joins TRBV29-1 and TRBJ2-2; D not resolved. The germline V and J ends were trimmed by 7 bases and 1 base, with 10 bases remaining between them. The CDR3 spans 13 residues. The germline gives CDR1 SQVTM, CDR2 ANQGSEA. The CDR3 region has the DNA TGCAGCGCGGCCCCAGGGAACACCGGGGAGCTGTTTTTT. This codes for CSAAPGNTGELFF.

In this sample, this clonotype turned up many times. The chain links TRBV6-2 or TRBV6-3 to TRBJ1-1; possibly TRBD1 for D (5 bases). CDR3 length: 12 residues. Germline-derived CDR1 and CDR2 are MNHEY and SVGEGT. Trimming removed 7 bases from V and 6 bases from J, with 12 bases in between. The CDR3 is CASNEGYAEAFF. The CDR3 DNA is TGTGCCAGCAATGAGGGGTACGCTGAAGCTTTCTTT.

This clonotype occurred many times. The CDR3 protein is CSARNRVPDEQYF. As DNA, the CDR3 is TGCAGTGCTAGGAACAGGGTTCCCGACGAGCAGTACTTC. V is TRBV20-1 and J is TRBJ2-7; D may be TRBD1 (6 bases). The CDR3 has 13 residues. V gave up 3 bases and J gave up 5 bases, with 14 bases separating them. CDR1 and CDR2 from the germline V gene are DFQATT and SNEGSKA (reference sequence).

This clonotype was seen at least ten times. The genes are TRBV7-8 and TRBJ2-1, with a tentative D call TRBD2 (6 bases). The length of the CDR3 is 17 residues. The germline V gene encodes CDR1 SGHVS and CDR2 FQNEAQ. V dropped 5 bases and J dropped 1 base, with 18 bases sitting between them. CDR3 bases: TGTGCCAGCAGCGTAAGTAGGGACTCGGCTTCCTACAATGAGCAGTTCTTC. Translation: CASSVSRDSASYNEQFF.

This clonotype was found a few times. The CDR3 DNA follows: TGTGCCAGCGGCCCTGTGGACAGGGGGTTATACGAGCAGTACTTC. Translated: CASGPVDRGLYEQYF. The V and J genes are TRBV27 and TRBJ2-7; 10 positions agree with TRBD1. CDR1 MNHEY and CDR2 SMNVEV come from the germline V gene (reference sequence). The CDR3 totals 15 residues. Germline trimming cut 8 bases from V and 4 bases from J; bases unmatched to any gene: 11.

This clonotype was recorded at least ten times. The V and J genes are TRBV9 and TRBJ2-6; D not certain. The germline CDR1 and CDR2 sequences are SGDLS and YYNGEE. Trimming pared 3 bases from V and 0 bases from J, leaving 4 bases between. The CDR3 loop spans 14 amino acids. The CDR3 nucleotides read TGTGCCAGCAGCGGAACCTCTGGGGCCAACGTCCTGACTTTC. This translates into CASSGTSGANVLTF.

Concerning this clonotype: This could be a read error, since a much larger clone is one nucleotide away. This chain joins TRBV3-1 and TRBJ2-7; 12 nucleotides align to TRBD2. Per germline, CDR1 LGHDT and CDR2 YNNKEL (reference sequence). This CDR3 spans 16 amino acids. V lost 3 bases and J lost 0; bases outside the gene matches: 3. The CDR3 loop reads CASSHWTSGTSYEQYF. The DNA of the CDR3 is TGTGCCAGCAGCCACTGGACTAGCGGGACCTCCTACGAGCAGTACTTC.